This T cell receptor (beta chain) was identified during a study of human T cells and chemical hapten exposure. Stated time point: healthy volunteer bleed at 2 weeks. From whole blood left unfractionated, total RNA was extracted. Unique molecular identifiers were affixed to discrete cDNA molecules within the library. In the authors' workflow: Counting gave a median of around 96,000 TCRs per sample, with values ranging from roughly 20,000 to 750,000. TCRdb reprocessed the RACE reads via MiXCR and lists one record per CDR3 protein. What appears here as the V and J calls and clone size reflects TCRdb's work, not the paper's. This repertoire shows around 130,000 distinct CDR3 sequences, approximately 9% found once; its top ten account for 1.5% to 2%. Note on this clonotype: The antigen is not known.

General observations from the study: After DPC sensitization, TCRs above 1 in 1000 frequency showed no change.

Sequences were obtained from whole blood. The receptor's source is a male donor in good health. Some clones in this sample may be carry-over from other donors' samples.

CDR3 coding DNA: TGCGCCAGCACCCCAATAGGGATCTCCTACGAGCAGTACTTC. This sequence encodes CASTPIGISYEQYF. The chain carries TRBV4-1 and TRBJ2-7; D gene ambiguous. This CDR3 is built from 14 residues. The germline V gene has CDR1 MGHRA and CDR2 YSYEKL. The V and J ends lost 7 bases and 0 bases respectively, with 13 bases between them.